Following are 30 T cell receptor beta chains from one sample sequenced in a study of T cell responses to AZD1222 COVID-19 vaccine. Some clones are missing from TCRdb's copy, which holds only in-frame ones; the method was immunoSEQ multiplex PCR. The table has 84,000 or so clones, about 90% seen once. The material was peripheral blood, obtained on day 0 of AZD1222 vaccination. These TCRs come from an adult in good health.

The chain couples TRBV23-1 to TRBJ1-5, with 9 bases lining up with TRBD1. TRBV23-1 counts as an open reading frame of uncertain function. V lost 4 bases to trimming and J lost 4 bases; unmatched junction nucleotides: 11. The CDR3 is 17 residues long. CDR3 residues: CASSPHGQGRGNQPQHF. For the CDR3, the DNA is TGCGCCAGCAGTCCTCACGGACAGGGGAGGGGGAATCAGCCCCAGCATTTT.

The gene calls are TRBV6-5 and TRBJ1-3, with D uncertain. CDR1 and CDR2 from the germline V gene are MNHEY and SVGAGI. CDR3 length equals 15 residues. V was shortened by 5 bases and J by 0 bases, with 11 bases between the two germline ends. This CDR3 is CASSPPPDSGNTIYF. DNA of the CDR3: TGTGCCAGCAGTCCCCCCCCAGACTCTGGAAACACCATATATTTT.

This rearrangement joins TRBV5-1 to TRBJ2-1, with 8 bases lining up with TRBD2. Germline V gives CDR1 SGHRS, CDR2 YFSETQ. J lost 6 bases, V lost 0 bases, and 2 bases had no gene match. This CDR3 comprises 14 residues. The CDR3 sequence is CASSLGTSFNEQFF. The CDR3 DNA reads TGCGCCAGCAGCTTGGGGACTAGCTTCAATGAGCAGTTCTTC.

The chain has TRBV30 and TRBJ2-1, with D tentatively TRBD2 (6 bases). The CDR3 consists of 14 residues. Trimming took off 2 bases at V and 5 bases at J, with 13 bases between the two ends. Germline assignment: CDR1 GTSNPN and CDR2 SVGIG (reference sequence). CDR3 coding DNA: TGTGCCTGGAGTCCTACTGGGGGGAACAATGAGCAGTTCTTC. Protein: CAWSPTGGNNEQFF.

The gene calls are TRBV6-2 or TRBV6-3 and TRBJ2-3; no clear D gene. V was clipped by 5 bases and J by 7 bases, with 10 bases between them. This CDR3 is 12 amino acids long. Germline V gene lookup returns CDR1 MNHEY and CDR2 SVGEGT. The CDR3 DNA reads TGTGCCAGCAGTCCGACTGTCAATACGCAGTATTTT. Residues: CASSPTVNTQYF.

This clone was seen just once. V is TRBV6-5 and J is TRBJ2-3; 8 nucleotides line up with TRBD2. CDR3 length: 15 amino acids. Germline trimming cut 6 bases from V and 2 bases from J; bases unmatched to any gene: 7. In germline, CDR1 is MNHEY, CDR2 SVGAGI. The CDR3 nucleotides read TGTGCCAGCAGCCAAATTAGCGGGATCACAGATACGCAGTATTTT. The encoded protein is CASSQISGITDTQYF.

The V gene is TRBV28, the J gene TRBJ2-7; no definite D call. Trimming cost V 6 bases and J 2 bases, with 14 bases left between them. This CDR3 contains 14 residues. The germline V gene has CDR1 MDHEN and CDR2 SYDVKM. CDR3 loop: CASRARTEAYEQYF. The CDR3 nucleotides read TGTGCCAGCAGAGCCCGGACCGAGGCCTACGAGCAGTACTTC. Combining the CDR3 with reference TRBV28 and TRBJ2-7 gives the whole variable domain DVKVTQSSRYLVKRTGEKVFLECVQDMDHENMFWYRQDPGLGLRLIYFSYDVKMKEKGDIPEGYSVSREKKERFSLILESASTNQTSMYLCASRARTEAYEQYFGPGTRLTVT.

This rearrangement joins TRBV4-3 to TRBJ2-3; D is undetermined. CDR1 is LGHNA and CDR2 is YSLEER in the germline V gene. The CDR3 length is 18 residues. Trimming cost V 0 bases and J 5 bases, with 21 bases left between them. CDR3 sequence (DNA): TGCGCCAGCAGCCAAGATCTTGTCGGCGGCATGGTCGGAGATACGCAGTATTTT. Translation: CASSQDLVGGMVGDTQYF.

This chain joins TRBV7-9 and TRBJ2-3; D is undetermined. The CDR3 totals 15 residues. With 1 base removed from V and 0 bases from J, the gap between germline ends came to 8 bases. Germline V gene lookup returns CDR1 SEHNR and CDR2 FQNEAQ (reference sequence). DNA for the CDR3: TGTGCCAGCAGCTTAGATGTGACTAGCACAGATACGCAGTATTTT. It is translated as CASSLDVTSTDTQYF.

This clone was found a few times. The CDR3 DNA follows: TGTGCCAGCAGCTTAGCCACACCTAACTATGGCTACACCTTC. This sequence encodes CASSLATPNYGYTF. The chain employs TRBV7-2 and TRBJ1-2; D gene uncertain. This CDR3 spans 14 amino acids. Trimming stripped 0 bases from V and 0 bases from J, with 5 bases between. CDR1 and CDR2 from the germline V gene are SGHTA and FQGNSA.

This clone rates as medium-sized. The rearrangement links TRBV19 to TRBJ1-3; D ambiguous. The ends were cut back, 6 bases at V and 2 bases at J, with 11 bases in the middle. The CDR3 runs to 14 residues. CDR1 and CDR2 from the germline V gene are LNHDA and SQIVND (reference sequence). The CDR3 bases are TGTGCCAGTAGGATGGGCCCAGCTGGAAACACCATATATTTT. As protein: CASRMGPAGNTIYF. Supplemented by reference TRBV19 and TRBJ1-3, the full variable domain reads DGGITQSPKYLFRKEGQNVTLSCEQNLNHDAMYWYRQDPGQGLRLIYYSQIVNDFQKGDIAEGYSVSREKKESFPLTVTSAQKNPTAFYLCASRMGPAGNTIYFGEGSWLTVV.

This clone was detected only once. The chain joins TRBV3-1 (or the pseudogene TRBV3-2) to TRBJ2-3, with D perhaps matching TRBD1 or TRBD2 (5 bases each). The germline gives CDR1 LGHDT, CDR2 YNNKEL (reference sequence). The V end was cut by 1 base, the J end by 2 bases, with 10 bases between. The CDR3 contains 15 residues. The CDR3 loop reads CASSQVQGVTDTQYF. The CDR3 DNA reads as TGTGCCAGCAGCCAAGTTCAGGGAGTCACAGATACGCAGTATTTT.

This clone was counted a single time. The chain combines TRBV7-3 with TRBJ2-1; 14 positions match TRBD2. The CDR3 spans 16 residues. The germline V gene has CDR1 SGHTA and CDR2 FQGTGA. V lost 2 bases, J lost 9 bases, and 6 bases stayed unmatched. The CDR3 DNA follows: TGTGCCAGCAGCTTAGGGACTAGCGGGGGAAGGAGTGAGCAGTTCTTC. This gives the protein CASSLGTSGGRSEQFF.

The chain's CDR3 is CASKGGALTGELFF. The CDR3 bases are TGTGCCAGCAAAGGGGGCGCCCTCACCGGGGAGCTGTTTTTT. V gene TRBV13 combines with J gene TRBJ2-2, with 7 bases matching TRBD1. Germline V gene data show CDR1 as PRHDT and CDR2 as FYEKMQ (reference sequence). CDR3 length equals 14 residues. The V and J ends lost 7 bases and 4 bases, in that order; junction bases with no gene match: 6.

The chain couples TRBV9 to TRBJ1-4, with D uncertain. The CDR3 runs 13 residues. Germline V CDR1 and CDR2: SGDLS, YYNGEE. Trimming stripped 4 bases from V and 4 bases from J, with 8 bases between. The CDR3: CASSSRDNEKLFF. DNA of the CDR3: TGTGCCAGCAGCTCCCGAGATAATGAAAAACTGTTTTTT.

This clone has only one observation. V gene TRBV6-2 or TRBV6-3 combines with J gene TRBJ2-1; no firm D call. This CDR3 comprises 13 residues. Trimming removed 2 bases from V and 6 bases from J, with 8 bases in between. Per the germline V gene, CDR1 is MNHEY and CDR2 is SVGEGT. Here the CDR3 reads CASSYRLVNEQFF. In DNA, the CDR3 is TGTGCCAGCAGTTACAGGCTAGTCAATGAGCAGTTCTTC.

This clone was counted only a few times. The gene calls are TRBV12-3 or TRBV12-4 and TRBJ1-2; TRBD1 is a possible D gene (5 bases). The CDR3 consists of 13 residues. Trimming removed 4 bases from V and 5 bases from J, with 11 bases in between. The CDR3, as DNA: TGTGCCAGCAGTTACCCCCAGGGTTATGGCTACACCTTC. Encoded protein: CASSYPQGYGYTF.

This chain uses TRBV2 with TRBJ1-5; 10 nucleotides agree with TRBD1. Looked up from germline, CDR1 is SNHLY and CDR2 is FYNNEI. CDR3 length: 14 residues. V lost 4 bases, J lost 5 bases, and 2 bases stayed unmatched. The CDR3 here is CASSGDRGHQPQHF. The CDR3 region has the DNA TGTGCCAGCAGTGGAGACAGGGGGCATCAGCCCCAGCATTTT.

Comments on this clone: The junction and the germline gene differ at one end; a read error may be behind it. The gene calls are TRBV7-7 and TRBJ1-4; weak D call: TRBD1 (5 bases). CDR3 length: 13 amino acids. CDR1 is SSHAT, CDR2 FNYEAQ, per germline (reference sequence). The CDR3 loop reads CASSPGLNEKLFF. The CDR3 nucleotides read TGTGCTAGCAGCCCAGGGCTCAATGAAAAACTGTTTTTT. The entire variable domain, with the rest obtained from reference TRBV7-7 and TRBJ1-4, is as follows: GAGVSQSPRYKVTKRGQDVTLRCDPISSHATLYWYQQALGQGPEFLTYFNYEAQPDKSGLPSDRFSAERPEGSISTLTIQRTEQRDSAMYRCASSPGLNEKLFFGSGTQLSVL.

This clone was detected only a few times. Written as DNA, the CDR3 is TGTGCCTGGAGGCTCCAGATCAATGAGCAGTTCTTC. Protein sequence: CAWRLQINEQFF. The chain is built from TRBV30 and TRBJ2-1; D gene uncertain. Trimming took off 3 bases at V and 6 bases at J, with 9 bases between the two ends. CDR1 is GTSNPN and CDR2 is SVGIG in the germline V gene (reference sequence). The CDR3 has 12 residues.

The rearrangement uses TRBV30 and TRBJ1-1, with D hard to call. This CDR3 contains 12 residues. Deletions cut 0 bases from V and 6 bases from J, with 8 bases between. Germline CDR1 is GTSNPN and CDR2 is SVGIG (reference sequence). The CDR3 spells CAWSVGSPEAFF. The CDR3 nucleotides are TGTGCCTGGAGTGTGGGGTCCCCTGAAGCTTTCTTT.

The rearrangement joins TRBV18 to TRBJ2-7; possible D gene TRBD1, 5 bases. CDR1 and CDR2 from the germline V gene are KGHSH and LQKENI. CDR3 length equals 15 residues. Deletions cut 2 bases from V and 2 bases from J, with 13 bases between. The DNA for the CDR3 is TGTGCCAGCTCACCAGGGGATCCAGGGCCCTACGAGCAGTACTTC. It yields the protein CASSPGDPGPYEQYF.

This sequence joins TRBV5-1 and TRBJ2-1; D remains ambiguous. From germline, CDR1 is SGHRS and CDR2 YFSETQ. This CDR3 comprises 15 residues. The ends were cut back, 4 bases at V and 8 bases at J, with 19 bases in the middle. The CDR3 DNA sequence: TGCGCCAGCAGCCCTCCATCAGGACCTCGGGATGAGCAGTTCTTC. Its translation: CASSPPSGPRDEQFF. Full variable domain (rest looked up from reference TRBV5-1 and TRBJ2-1): KAGVTQTPRYLIKTRGQQVTLSCSPISGHRSVSWYQQTPGQGLQFLFEYFSETQRNKGNFPGRFSGRQFSNSRSEMNVSTLELGDSALYLCASSPPSGPRDEQFFGPGTRLTVL.

The genes are TRBV11-3 and TRBJ1-1, with D perhaps TRBD1 (5 bases). Germline CDR1 reads SGHNT; CDR2 reads YENEEA. The V end was cut by 1 base, the J end by 5 bases, with 14 bases between. This CDR3 spans 15 amino acids. This chain's CDR3 is CASSLGGSGKTEAFF. In DNA form, the CDR3 reads TGTGCCAGCAGCTTAGGTGGTTCAGGGAAAACTGAAGCTTTCTTT.

This chain uses TRBV19 with TRBJ2-1, with 14 nucleotides matching TRBD2. This CDR3 has 15 amino acids. Per germline, CDR1 LNHDA and CDR2 SQIVND (reference sequence). After removal of 5 bases from V and 7 bases from J, the junction contained 4 bases not matched to a gene. The CDR3 loop reads CASSPRTSGGNEQFF. The CDR3, as DNA: TGTGCCAGTAGTCCCCGGACTAGCGGGGGGAATGAGCAGTTCTTC.

V is TRBV9 and J is TRBJ1-3; D is perhaps TRBD1 (6 bases). Germline CDR1 SGDLS, CDR2 YYNGEE. The CDR3 contains 14 residues. Trimming pared 3 bases from V and 11 bases from J, leaving 18 bases between. The CDR3 protein is CASSAGGALSAIYF. The CDR3 DNA follows: TGTGCCAGCAGCGCCGGGGGGGCCCTAAGCGCCATATATTTT.

The rearrangement links TRBV3-1 (or the pseudogene TRBV3-2) to TRBJ1-1; D gene unclear. This CDR3 has 13 amino acids. In germline, CDR1 is LGHDT, CDR2 YNNKEL (reference sequence). Trimming cost V 4 bases and J 0 bases, with 6 bases left between them. The CDR3 protein is CASSRGMNTEAFF. The DNA of the CDR3 is TGTGCCAGCAGCCGTGGGATGAACACTGAAGCTTTCTTT.

The chain uses TRBV25-1 and TRBJ1-1; D is undetermined. There are 15 residues in the CDR3. V gave up 3 bases and J gave up 5 bases, with 16 bases separating them. Germline V lookup: CDR1 MGHDK, CDR2 SYGVNS. DNA of the CDR3: TGTGCCAGCAGTGACCCCGGGCGGAGAGGGACTGAAGCTTTCTTT. Residues: CASSDPGRRGTEAFF.

The CDR3 DNA sequence: TGTGCCAGCAGCCAAGGAGTAGCGAGTAGCAATCAGCCCCAGCATTTT. The encoded protein is CASSQGVASSNQPQHF. The rearrangement links TRBV4-2 to TRBJ1-5; D is ambiguous. V was cut by 1 base and J by 0 bases, with 10 bases left in between. The length of the CDR3 is 16 residues. Germline CDR1 LGHNA, CDR2 YNFKEQ.

V is TRBV5-1 and J is TRBJ2-1; TRBD1 agrees at 10 bases. The ends lost 3 bases at V and 0 bases at J; junction bases unmatched: 3. CDR3 size: 16 residues. Germline-derived CDR1 and CDR2 are SGHRS and YFSETQ. The CDR3 DNA sequence: TGCGCCAGCAGCTCCGGACAGGGGGTCTCCTACAATGAGCAGTTCTTC. Translated, it gives CASSSGQGVSYNEQFF.